This T cell receptor beta chain was identified during a study of blood T cells in healthy people across ages. This clonotype was found a few times. Its target is unknown. Peripheral blood, roughly 9.3 milliliters per donor, was collected. General observations from the study: Observed TCR beta diversity per million T cells went down as age went up. This fall followed a roughly linear course with age. Fewer expanded clones and more diversity marked long-lived versus aged donors.

Then a second PCR, running roughly 7 to 11 cycles, was carried out with a sample-barcoded 5' primer and a J-beta primer mix. The authors tagged each cDNA molecule using a template-switch adaptor with 12 random nucleotides. TCRdb reprocessed the 5' RACE reads with MiXCR, giving one entry per CDR3 protein. The data contain around 1.1 million distinct CDR3 sequences, 35% to 45% of them seen just once; the ten biggest clones take up under 15%. V was pared by 7 bases and J by 11 bases, with 8 bases between. Germline loops: CDR1 SGHNT, CDR2 YENEEA. The CDR3 spans 9 residues. The sequencing input was blood. The source of this sequence is a man younger than 35 in good health. The rearrangement links TRBV11-3 to TRBJ1-1; D is ambiguous. The CDR3 loop reads CASTLRAFF. In DNA, the CDR3 is TGTGCCAGCACCCTAAGGGCTTTCTTT. Full variable domain (remainder filled in from reference TRBV11-3 and TRBJ1-1): EAGVVQSPRYKIIEKKQPVAFWCNPISGHNTLYWYLQNLGQGPELLIRYENEEAVDDSQLPKDRFSAERLKGVDSTLKIQPAELGDSAVYLCASTLRAFFGQGTRLTVV.